A selection of T cell receptor beta chains follows, all from one sample in a study of Graves' ophthalmopathy and Graves' hyperthyroidism. Using its own MiXCR run on the multiplex PCR reads, TCRdb lists one record per CDR3 protein. Among 580,000 or so distinct CDR3 sequences listed, roughly 39% were seen once. The sequenced material came from peripheral blood or thyroid tissue (not recorded which). All receptors derive from an adult man with Graves' hyperthyroidism. Each CDR3 is given with its conserved first and last residue. Fields, in order: CDR3 protein, CDR3 DNA, J gene, D gene, V gene, clone size. D genes are given only for firm matches. Not every row has a clone size; where given, it reads once, few, many or a size class.

CASSLSGRLTDTQYF,TGTGCCAGCAGTTTATCGGGACGGCTCACAGATACGCAGTATTTT,TRBJ2-3,-,TRBV12-3/TRBV12-4,few
CASSLMGDYSGANVLTF,TGTGCCAGCAGCCTCATGGGGGACTACTCTGGGGCCAACGTCCTGACTTTC,TRBJ2-6,TRBD2,TRBV6-5,-
CAMGAGPNEQFF,TGTGCCATGGGGGCAGGTCCCAATGAGCAGTTCTTC,TRBJ2-1,-,TRBV10-3,few
CASTSPGVSGANVLTF,TGCGCCAGCACCTCTCCTGGGGTGTCCGGGGCCAACGTCCTGACTTTC,TRBJ2-6,-,TRBV5-1,many
CATSRAGSTAYEQYF,TGTGCCACCAGCAGAGCTGGCAGCACAGCCTACGAGCAGTACTTC,TRBJ2-7,-,TRBV15,-
CASSFSLAGLSYEQYF,TGTGCCAGCAGTTTTAGTCTGGCGGGACTATCCTACGAGCAGTACTTC,TRBJ2-7,TRBD2,TRBV28,many
CATSDEQGRELFF,TGTGCCACCAGTGATGAACAGGGCCGGGAGCTGTTTTTT,TRBJ2-2,-,TRBV24-1,few
CASSGGGWLQETQYF,TGTGCCAGCAGCGGGGGGGGATGGTTACAAGAGACCCAGTACTTC,TRBJ2-5,TRBD2,TRBV7-8,few
CASSGTSGRRETQYF,TGTGCCAGCAGCGGGACTAGCGGGAGACGTGAGACCCAGTACTTC,TRBJ2-5,TRBD2,TRBV6-5,many
CAISGDRAGYEQYF,TGTGCCATCAGTGGGGACAGGGCTGGTTACGAGCAGTACTTC,TRBJ2-7,TRBD1,TRBV10-3,many
CASSWRQGAQYF,TGTGCCAGCAGCTGGAGACAGGGGGCCCAGTACTTC,TRBJ2-5,TRBD1,TRBV7-9,-
CASSLGDREDF,TGTGCCAGCAGCTTAGGGGACAGGGAGGATTTT,TRBJ1-4,TRBD1,TRBV25-1,-
CASSSSYF,TGTGCCAGTAGTTCCTCTTACTTC,TRBJ2-7,-,TRBV19,many
CASSRGGGVNTEAFF,TGTGCCAGCAGCCGGGGGGGAGGGGTGAACACTGAAGCTTTCTTT,TRBJ1-1,-,TRBV7-6,-
CASSQRQGVGNQPQHF,TGTGCCAGCAGCCAACGACAGGGAGTGGGAAATCAGCCCCAGCATTTT,TRBJ1-5,TRBD1,TRBV4-2,many
CASSLLEREELFF,TGTGCCAGCAGCTTACTAGAGCGGGAGGAACTGTTTTTT,TRBJ1-4,-,TRBV7-9,-
CASSFMGAGETQYF,TGTGCCAGCAGCTTCATGGGAGCGGGGGAGACCCAGTACTTC,TRBJ2-5,TRBD2,TRBV5-5,few
CSVRTGYEQYF,TGCAGCGTTCGGACAGGGTACGAGCAGTACTTC,TRBJ2-7,TRBD1,TRBV29-1,-
CATYAGVHSGAYEQYF,TGTGCCACTTACGCAGGGGTCCATTCAGGGGCCTACGAGCAGTACTTC,TRBJ2-7,-,TRBV10-3,-
CSAHLLRPLGGSYEQYF,TGCAGTGCTCACCTACTCCGGCCCTTGGGGGGCTCCTACGAGCAGTACTTC,TRBJ2-7,-,TRBV20-1,-
CASSSRQGQGYTF,TGTGCCAGCAGCTCGAGACAGGGGCAAGGCTACACCTTC,TRBJ1-2,TRBD1,TRBV7-3,many
CASSFSRTSSYEQYF,TGTGCCAGCAGCTTCTCCCGGACTAGCTCCTACGAGCAGTACTTC,TRBJ2-7,TRBD2,TRBV13,-
CASSLGGENVLTF,TGCGCCAGCAGCCTGGGGGGGGAGAACGTCCTGACTTTC,TRBJ2-6,TRBD2,TRBV5-1,-
CSALPGTDGYEQYF,TGCAGTGCCCTGCCCGGGACAGACGGCTACGAGCAGTACTTC,TRBJ2-7,TRBD1,TRBV20-1,few
CASSAPSESYEQYF,TGTGCCAGCAGCGCACCGTCAGAAAGCTACGAGCAGTACTTC,TRBJ2-7,-,TRBV7-6,many
CASSARQGPPVEQYF,TGCGCCAGCAGCGCCAGACAGGGACCCCCCGTCGAGCAGTACTTC,TRBJ2-7,TRBD1,TRBV5-1,many
CASVFGGSGNTIYF,TGTGCTAGTGTCTTTGGAGGTTCTGGAAACACCATATATTTT,TRBJ1-3,-,TRBV12-5,few
CASSFSETDTQYF,TGTGCCAGCAGCTTTAGCGAGACAGATACGCAGTATTTT,TRBJ2-3,-,TRBV11-2,-
CASSLVLSTDTQYF,TGCGCCAGCAGCTTGGTTTTGAGCACAGATACGCAGTATTTT,TRBJ2-3,-,TRBV5-1,-
CASSLATGPSTDTQYF,TGTGCCAGCAGCTTGGCAACGGGACCAAGCACAGATACGCAGTATTTT,TRBJ2-3,-,TRBV5-6,-
CASSRTAYEQYF,TGTGCCAGCAGCAGGACAGCCTACGAGCAGTACTTC,TRBJ2-7,-,TRBV12-3/TRBV12-4,many
CSVLTGGVIYEQYF,TGCAGCGTGTTGACTGGAGGGGTTATCTACGAGCAGTACTTC,TRBJ2-7,-,TRBV29-1,once
CASSEEAYGYTF,TGTGCCAGCAGTGAGGAGGCTTATGGCTACACCTTC,TRBJ1-2,-,TRBV2,many
CASSLESIQYEQYF,TGTGCCAGCAGCTTGGAATCAATTCAATACGAGCAGTACTTC,TRBJ2-7,-,TRBV5-8,-
CSASGTGGISYNEQYF,TGCAGTGCTAGTGGGACCGGCGGGATCTCCTACAATGAGCAGTACTTC,TRBJ2-7,-,TRBV20-1,-
CSVGEGHGYTF,TGCAGCGTTGGGGAAGGGCATGGCTACACCTTC,TRBJ1-2,-,TRBV29-1,-
CASSLVSGRFSYEQYF,TGTGCCAGCAGCTTAGTTAGCGGGAGATTCTCCTACGAGCAGTACTTC,TRBJ2-7,TRBD2,TRBV7-8,-
CASSLRHNTEAFF,TGTGCCAGCAGCTTAAGGCACAACACTGAAGCTTTCTTT,TRBJ1-1,-,TRBV7-6,many
CSVAGEFGNTIYF,TGCAGCGTTGCAGGGGAGTTTGGAAACACCATATATTTT,TRBJ1-3,-,TRBV29-1,once
CASSTQGTKNEKLFF,TGTGCCAGTAGTACACAGGGAACCAAAAATGAAAAACTGTTTTTT,TRBJ1-4,-,TRBV19,once
CASSLYGLVGEQFF,TGTGCCAGCAGCCTCTACGGACTAGTTGGTGAGCAGTTCTTC,TRBJ2-1,TRBD2,TRBV7-9,-